This paragraph reports one TCR beta chain. This entry comes from a study of blood T cell repertoires in COVID-19. Study-wide background: Collection of acute and convalescent COVID-19 samples took place in the United States, Italy and Spain. In each case, the material was cDNA or gDNA derived from T cells, B-cell-depleted T cells, or PBMCs.

Authors' methods: Researchers report that nucleated cell counts were estimated from reference gene primer amplification. Clones were read by immunoSEQ multiplex PCR, and TCRdb kept only the in-frame ones, dropping some. V and J calls and clone size are copied from that table; D and trimming were computed from the DNA. Here the sample spans about 300,000 clones, around 90% being singletons. Seattle's cohort entered during active infection and was followed longitudinally. Germline V CDR1 and CDR2: SGHRS, YFSETQ. The CDR3 consists of 16 residues. Trimming at V came to 4 bases and at J to 5 bases, leaving 10 bases not matched to a gene.

Sequenced: peripheral blood. The TCR sequence derives from a woman aged 30 to 39 with COVID-19, enrolled during active disease. The rearrangement uses TRBV5-1 and TRBJ2-3; 10 bases fit TRBD2. The CDR3 DNA reads TGCGCCAGCAGCCCTAGACTAGCGGGTATACTAGATACGCAGTATTTT. Protein: CASSPRLAGILDTQYF.